The TCR beta chain described here comes from a study of monozygotic twins with inflammatory bowel disease. Every sample had its cDNA made across eight separate reactions. TCRdb reanalyzed the 5' RACE reads, giving one entry per CDR3 protein sequence and no DNA. This listing includes roughly 140,000 distinct CDR3 sequences. The CDR3 is 13 residues long. Per the germline V gene, CDR1 is SGHRS and CDR2 is YFSETQ. The sample comprised blood. This chain joins TRBV5-1 and TRBJ2-7. The TCR originated in a human donor with ulcerative colitis or Crohn's disease, or a healthy co-twin of an affected twin (not recorded which). This CDR3 reads CASSLDLPYEQYF. The entire variable domain, with the rest obtained from reference TRBV5-1 and TRBJ2-7, is as follows: KAGVTQTPRYLIKTRGQQVTLSCSPISGHRSVSWYQQTPGQGLQFLFEYFSETQRNKGNFPGRFSGRQFSNSRSEMNVSTLELGDSALYLCASSLDLPYEQYFGPGTRLTVT.